These 14 T cell receptor beta chains originate from one sample sequenced in a study of T cell repertoires in cytomegalovirus infection. TCRdb independently ran MiXCR on the reads; one entry per CDR3 protein. The table has approximately 200,000 distinct CDR3 sequences, roughly 28% seen once. Sequences were obtained from PBMCs. These TCRs come from a human donor in good health (CMV status not recorded). Some clones in this sample may be carry-over from other donors' samples.

A few counts support this clonotype. This chain joins TRBV20-1 and TRBJ2-6; D might be TRBD1 (5 bases). The V gene's germline CDR1 is DFQATT and CDR2 SNEGSKA (reference sequence). The CDR3 is made up of 17 amino acids. V was cut by 2 bases and J by 3 bases, with 17 bases left in between. In nucleotides, the CDR3 is TGCAGTGCTAGACCTCCCCAGGGAAGAGGTGGGGCCAACGTCCTGACTTTC. Protein sequence: CSARPPQGRGGANVLTF.

This clonotype was detected only a few times. This chain uses TRBV5-1 with TRBJ1-1; D unclear. The CDR3 consists of 15 residues. The germline V gene has CDR1 SGHRS and CDR2 YFSETQ. V was clipped by 4 bases and J by 5 bases, with 18 bases between them. The CDR3 nucleotides are TGCGCCAGCAGCCTAAAAACGTCCTCGGGTACTGAAGCTTTCTTT. This codes for CASSLKTSSGTEAFF.

Worth noting for this clonotype: Because the CDR3 is missing its conserved closing phenylalanine or tryptophan, this is likely a read error. V gene TRBV7-8 combines with J gene TRBJ2-6; D gene uncertain. Germline-derived CDR1 and CDR2 are SGHVS and FQNEAQ. The CDR3 is made up of 14 amino acids. V was pared by 3 bases and J by 4 bases, with 7 bases between. The DNA of the CDR3 is TGTGCCAGCAGCTTGAGATACGGGGCCAACGTCCTGACTTAC. Translating gives CASSLRYGANVLTY.

CDR3 sequence reads: CASSDRSEETQYF. In DNA form, the CDR3 reads TGTGCCAGCAGCGACAGATCCGAGGAGACCCAGTACTTC. The rearrangement links TRBV6-2 or TRBV6-3 to TRBJ2-5; maybe TRBD1 (5 bases). The germline V and J ends were trimmed by 6 bases and 5 bases, with 13 bases remaining between them. Looked up from germline, CDR1 is MNHEY and CDR2 is SVGEGT. The CDR3 length is 13 residues.

The V and J genes are TRBV19 and TRBJ2-7, with a possible D match to TRBD1 (6 bases). This CDR3 contains 14 residues. The V and J ends lost 6 bases and 3 bases respectively, with 15 bases between them. Germline lookup yields CDR1 LNHDA and CDR2 SQIVND (reference sequence). The CDR3: CASSGSGVSYEQYF. The CDR3 bases are TGTGCCAGTAGCGGATCAGGGGTAAGCTACGAGCAGTACTTC.

This clonotype has at least ten counts. This sequence joins TRBV7-2 and TRBJ1-1, with unresolved D. The CDR3 consists of 11 residues. Trimming stripped 4 bases from V and 4 bases from J, with 4 bases between. The germline V gene encodes CDR1 SGHTA and CDR2 FQGNSA. The CDR3 nucleotides are TGTGCCAGCAGCTACGGCACTGAAGCTTTCTTT. Translating gives CASSYGTEAFF.

The rearrangement links TRBV6-5 to TRBJ2-2, with TRBD1 matching over 7 bases. The CDR3 consists of 14 residues. From germline, CDR1 is MNHEY and CDR2 SVGAGI. J was trimmed by 3 bases and V by 7 bases; bases with no gene match: 5. CDR3 residues: CASMRGLDTGELFF. CDR3 nucleotides: TGTGCCAGCATGAGGGGGCTCGACACCGGGGAGCTGTTTTTT.

This clonotype was picked up a small number of times. J is TRBJ2-3 and V is TRBV7-3, with 12 bases aligning to TRBD2. Trimming cost V 4 bases and J 2 bases; bases outside gene matches: 1. Germline V gene sequence: CDR1 SGHTA, CDR2 FQGTGA. The CDR3 is made up of 15 amino acids. CDR3 in DNA: TGTGCCAGCAGCTCTAGCGGGGGGGTCACAGATACGCAGTATTTT. Amino acids: CASSSSGGVTDTQYF.

V gene TRBV7-6 combines with J gene TRBJ1-2; D might be TRBD1 (5 bases). This CDR3 region has 15 residues. The ends were cut back, 2 bases at V and 6 bases at J, with 16 bases in the middle. Per the germline V gene, CDR1 is SGHVS and CDR2 is FNYEAQ. The CDR3 loop is CASSLLGGGSDGYTF. The CDR3 DNA reads as TGTGCCAGCAGCTTACTTGGCGGGGGTTCAGATGGCTACACCTTC.

The rearrangement joins TRBV12-3 or TRBV12-4 to TRBJ2-3; D may correspond to TRBD1 or TRBD2 (5 bases each). The CDR3 loop spans 16 amino acids. Trimming shortened V by 0 bases and J by 2 bases, and 12 bases separated the two germline ends. The DNA for the CDR3 is TGTGCCAGCAGTTTAGCGGGGACCGATAACACAGATACGCAGTATTTT. Amino acids: CASSLAGTDNTDTQYF.

This clonotype was picked up a small number of times. The CDR3, as DNA: TGTGCCAGCAGCTTAGGGGCAGCTGAAGCTTTCTTT. Translation: CASSLGAAEAFF. V gene TRBV7-9 combines with J gene TRBJ1-1, with D unclear. This CDR3 contains 12 residues. CDR1 and CDR2 from the germline V gene are SEHNR and FQNEAQ (reference sequence). The V gene lost 1 base and the J gene lost 6 bases, with 6 bases spanning the gap.

The chain combines TRBV28 with TRBJ2-3, with D maybe TRBD1 (8 bases). The germline V gene has CDR1 MDHEN and CDR2 SYDVKM. This CDR3 has 15 residues. The ends were cut back, 7 bases at V and 4 bases at J, with 18 bases in the middle. The CDR3 coding sequence is TGTGCCAGCACCCTAAGGACAGGGAGGGCAGATACGCAGTATTTT. Amino acid sequence: CASTLRTGRADTQYF.

In its sample, this clonotype was seen a few times. The J gene is TRBJ2-5, the V gene TRBV6-5; TRBD1 agrees at 7 bases. Trimming removed 7 bases from V and 2 bases from J; junction bases left unmatched: 4. CDR3 length: 13 residues. CDR1 and CDR2 (germline): MNHEY, SVGAGI. The DNA for the CDR3 is TGTGCCAGCAATGACAGGGCGCAAGAGACCCAGTACTTC. Protein sequence: CASNDRAQETQYF.

The chain combines TRBV14 with TRBJ1-1; D perhaps matches TRBD1 (5 bases). Trimming shortened V by 0 bases and J by 1 base, and 9 bases separated the two germline ends. The length of the CDR3 is 15 residues. Per the germline V gene, CDR1 is SGHDN and CDR2 is FVKESK. The CDR3, as DNA: TGTGCCAGCAGCCAAGATCTTGGGGGGAACACTGAAGCTTTCTTT. Translation: CASSQDLGGNTEAFF.